These 3 T cell receptor beta chains came from one sample sequenced in a study of technical replicates of blood from a handful of donors. Clones were sequenced by immunoSEQ multiplex PCR, and TCRdb holds only the in-frame ones, with some missing. Among under 45,000 clones listed, approximately 96% were seen once. Sequenced sample: T cells isolated from PBMCs. The receptors shown here come from a human donor in good health.

This chain links TRBV9 with TRBJ2-7; possibly TRBD2 for D (6 bases). Per the germline V gene, CDR1 is SGDLS and CDR2 is YYNGEE. The V and J ends lost 4 bases and 1 base respectively, with 12 bases between them. The CDR3 totals 14 residues. The CDR3 is CASSPLLASYEQYF. In nucleotides, the CDR3 is TGTGCCAGCAGCCCCCTACTAGCTTCCTACGAGCAGTACTTC. The full variable domain, rest sourced from reference TRBV9 and TRBJ2-7, is DSGVTQTPKHLITATGQRVTLRCSPRSGDLSVYWYQQSLDQGLQFLIQYYNGEERAKGNILERFSAQQFPDLHSELNLSSLELGDSALYFCASSPLLASYEQYFGPGTRLTVT.

The chain joins TRBV6-6 to TRBJ1-2; D remains ambiguous. The germline V gene encodes CDR1 MNHNY and CDR2 SVGAGI (reference sequence). The V end lost 2 bases, the J end lost 7 bases, and 17 bases lay between the germline ends. CDR3 length: 15 residues. CDR3 loop: CASSYPPESPGGYTF. The CDR3 DNA sequence: TGTGCCAGCAGTTACCCTCCGGAGTCTCCGGGTGGCTACACCTTC.

Regarding this clone: One end of the junction is discordant with germline, which a read error may explain. This chain connects TRBV10-2 to TRBJ2-5; TRBD2 matches at 11 bases. Per germline, CDR1 WSHSY and CDR2 SAAADI. CDR3 size: 17 residues. The CDR3 loop is CASSDLTSGRIREAQYF. The CDR3 DNA reads as TGCGCCAGCAGTGATTTAACTAGCGGGAGAATAAGAGAGGCCCAGTACTTC.